This entry concerns a single TCR beta chain. Its antigen is unknown. TCRalpha and TCRbeta libraries used 5'RACE with constant-segment primers and UMIs. TCRdb re-called the 5' RACE reads with MiXCR, one entry per CDR3 protein. The sample records under 350,000 distinct CDR3 sequences, 15% to 20% being singletons. The data were taken from a study of T-cell memory formation after mild COVID-19. Overall study findings and caveats: There were some responding clones in pre-infection memory, which suggested that cross-reactive memory had joined. CD4+ bias marked clones expanding day 15 to 37, unlike balanced contracting clones. Of the contracting clones, CD4+ ones lay mainly in CM and EM, and CD8+ ones in EMRA.

The clonotype was recovered from a man younger than 30 who had mild COVID-19 (a few samples of this study predate the infection). Cell type and time point are not known. The sequenced material came from PBMCs or a T cell subset sorted from them (not recorded which).

The DNA of the CDR3 is TGTGCCAGCAGCTGGGGGGACAGGGGTGCCGAGGAGCAGTTCTTC. Residues: CASSWGDRGAEEQFF. V and J are TRBV5-5 and TRBJ2-1; 10 bases are a match to TRBD1. The junction had 10 bases not matched to a gene; V was cut back by 3 bases and J by 10 bases. Germline V gene data show CDR1 as SGHKS and CDR2 as YYEKEE (reference sequence). The CDR3 spans 15 residues. The whole variable domain, remainder taken from reference TRBV5-5 and TRBJ2-1, is DAGVTQSPTHLIKTRGQQVTLRCSPISGHKSVSWYQQVLGQGPQFIFQYYEKEERGRGNFPDRFSARQFPNYSSELNVNALLLGDSALYLCASSWGDRGAEEQFFGPGTRLTVL.